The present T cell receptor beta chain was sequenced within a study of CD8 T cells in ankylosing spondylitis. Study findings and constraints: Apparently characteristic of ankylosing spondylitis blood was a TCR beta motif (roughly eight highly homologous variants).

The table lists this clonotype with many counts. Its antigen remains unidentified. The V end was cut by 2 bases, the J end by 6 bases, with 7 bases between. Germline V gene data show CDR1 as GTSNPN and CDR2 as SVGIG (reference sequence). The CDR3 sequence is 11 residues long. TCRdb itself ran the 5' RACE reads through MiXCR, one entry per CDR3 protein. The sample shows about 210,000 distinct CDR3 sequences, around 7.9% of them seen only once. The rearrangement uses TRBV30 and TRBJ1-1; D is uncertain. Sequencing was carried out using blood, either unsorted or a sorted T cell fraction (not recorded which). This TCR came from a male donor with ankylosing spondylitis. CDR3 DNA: TGTGCCTGGAGTCTGCTCTCTGAAGCTTTCTTT. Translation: CAWSLLSEAFF. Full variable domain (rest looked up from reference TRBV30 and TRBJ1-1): SQTIHQWPATLVQPVGSPLSLECTVEGTSNPNLYWYRQAAGRGLQLLFYSVGIGQISSEVPQNLSASRPQDRQFILSSKKLLLSDSGFYLCAWSLLSEAFFGQGTRLTVV.